These 30 T cell receptor beta chains share one sample of origin, sequenced in a study of blood T cell repertoires in COVID-19. The method was immunoSEQ multiplex PCR; TCRdb's version includes in-frame clones alone and lacks a portion of them. Among 140,000 or so clones, roughly nine tenths were seen once, and the ten largest hold more than 2.5%. Sequencing was done on a sample of peripheral blood. These receptors came from a human donor with COVID-19, enrolled during active disease. The donor label of this sample is uncertain.

For the CDR3, the DNA is TGTGCCAGCAGCATTTCGGACAGATATGGCTACACCTTC. It specifies CASSISDRYGYTF. The V gene is TRBV6-5, the J gene TRBJ1-2; TRBD1 is a possible D gene (6 bases). This CDR3 contains 13 residues. Between the trimmed V and J ends, which lost 6 bases and 5 bases, there was a span of 13 bases. Germline CDR1 and CDR2: MNHEY and SVGAGI.

V and J are TRBV15 and TRBJ2-1, with TRBD2 matching over 7 bases. The CDR3 covers 15 residues. CDR1 and CDR2 (germline): LNHNV, YYDKDF (reference sequence). After removal of 6 bases from V and 9 bases from J, the junction contained 14 bases not matched to a gene. The DNA of the CDR3 is TGTGCCACCAGAGACATGGAGGGAGGGCCCGGTGAGCAGTTCTTC. Protein: CATRDMEGGPGEQFF.

This clone came up once. This chain joins TRBV28 and TRBJ1-1; D gene uncertain. Trimming took off 4 bases at V and 0 bases at J, with 9 bases between the two ends. CDR1 and CDR2 (germline): MDHEN, SYDVKM. The CDR3 sequence is 14 residues long. In DNA form, the CDR3 reads TGTGCCAGCAGTTACAGATTAATGAACACTGAAGCTTTCTTT. Translation gives CASSYRLMNTEAFF.

The chain uses TRBV30 and TRBJ2-1; D may be TRBD1 (5 bases). This CDR3 is built from 11 residues. Trimming left V 5 bases short and J 8 bases short, with 10 bases between. CDR1 is GTSNPN, CDR2 SVGIG, per germline (reference sequence). The CDR3 DNA is TGTGCCTGGGCACAGGATCATGAGCAGTTCTTC. Residues: CAWAQDHEQFF. Complete variable domain (other parts from reference TRBV30 and TRBJ2-1): SQTIHQWPATLVQPVGSPLSLECTVEGTSNPNLYWYRQAAGRGLQLLFYSVGIGQISSEVPQNLSASRPQDRQFILSSKKLLLSDSGFYLCAWAQDHEQFFGPGTRLTVL.

The J gene is TRBJ2-1, the V gene TRBV5-1; D is unclear. V gave up 4 bases and J gave up 9 bases, with 8 bases separating them. The CDR3 has 11 amino acids. The germline V gene encodes CDR1 SGHRS and CDR2 YFSETQ. DNA for the CDR3: TGCGCCAGCAGCGTTGACACTGAGCAGTTCTTC. Protein sequence: CASSVDTEQFF.

CDR3 coding DNA: TGCGCCAGCAGCTTGGAACTCTCGGGACTAGCAGGAGATACGCAGTATTTT. Amino acid sequence: CASSLELSGLAGDTQYF. The V gene is TRBV5-1, the J gene TRBJ2-3; TRBD2 agrees at 9 bases. With 0 bases clipped from V and 5 bases from J, the junction kept 10 bases outside the gene matches. Germline V lookup: CDR1 SGHRS, CDR2 YFSETQ. This CDR3 has 17 residues. The complete variable domain, with remaining parts taken from reference TRBV5-1 and TRBJ2-3, reads KAGVTQTPRYLIKTRGQQVTLSCSPISGHRSVSWYQQTPGQGLQFLFEYFSETQRNKGNFPGRFSGRQFSNSRSEMNVSTLELGDSALYLCASSLELSGLAGDTQYFGPGTRLTVL.

This clone was seen just once. CDR3 DNA: TGTGCCAGCAGGCCCCCATATAGCGGGGGTCAGGACGAGCAGTACTTC. Amino acids: CASRPPYSGGQDEQYF. The chain is built from TRBV25-1 and TRBJ2-7; the match to TRBD2 covers 9 bases. Germline V gene sequence: CDR1 MGHDK, CDR2 SYGVNS. CDR3 length equals 16 residues. The V and J ends lost 6 bases and 5 bases, in that order; junction bases with no gene match: 14.

The chain has TRBV10-3 and TRBJ1-4; the match to TRBD1 covers 7 bases. J lost 5 bases, V lost 7 bases, and 7 bases had no gene match. The germline CDR1 and CDR2 sequences are ENHRY and SYGVKD. The CDR3 has 14 residues. In nucleotides, the CDR3 is TGTGCCATCACCCCCGACAGGGAAAATGAAAAACTGTTTTTT. Its protein product is CAITPDRENEKLFF.

The chain joins TRBV3-1 (or the pseudogene TRBV3-2) to TRBJ2-2, with TRBD2 matching over 11 bases. The CDR3 spans 15 residues. The germline gives CDR1 LGHDT, CDR2 YNNKEL (reference sequence). With V trimmed by 6 bases and J by 4 bases, 4 bases remained unmatched. As DNA, the CDR3 is TGTGCCAGCAGACTAGCGGGGGCGTCCACCGGGGAGCTGTTTTTT. As protein: CASRLAGASTGELFF.

V usage is TRBV5-1 and J usage is TRBJ1-5; the D gene is possibly TRBD1 (6 bases). The CDR3 sequence is 15 residues long. Between the trimmed V and J ends, which lost 7 bases and 7 bases, there was a span of 21 bases. Germline CDR1 and CDR2: SGHRS and YFSETQ. The DNA of the CDR3 is TGCGCCAGCGGTGGGCGGGGGCGGCTTCTGCAGCCCCAGCATTTT. Translating gives CASGGRGRLLQPQHF.

The chain employs TRBV6-5 and TRBJ2-1, with 10 bases lining up with TRBD2. Trimming cost V 8 bases and J 10 bases; bases outside gene matches: 8. The CDR3 runs to 13 residues. Germline V gives CDR1 MNHEY, CDR2 SVGAGI. The CDR3 sequence: CASSAGGLEEQFF. The CDR3 region has the DNA TGTGCCAGCTCAGCGGGGGGGCTCGAAGAGCAGTTCTTC.

This chain uses TRBV15 with TRBJ1-2; 10 bases are a match to TRBD1. Germline lookup yields CDR1 LNHNV and CDR2 YYDKDF (reference sequence). Trimming at V came to 4 bases and at J to 8 bases, leaving 13 bases not matched to a gene. This CDR3 has 16 amino acids. The CDR3 sequence is CATSKGTGDASGGYTF. The CDR3 DNA follows: TGTGCCACCAGCAAAGGGACAGGGGACGCCTCCGGGGGCTACACCTTC.

The V call is TRBV5-8, the J call TRBJ1-1, with D tentatively TRBD1 (6 bases). Trimming removed 9 bases at V and 3 bases at J, with 18 bases between. Germline values: CDR1 SGHTS, CDR2 YDEGEE. CDR3 length: 14 amino acids. The CDR3 DNA is TGTGCCACCGACAGGCCGATCTTTCACACTGAAGCTTTCTTT. Protein product: CATDRPIFHTEAFF.

This rearrangement joins TRBV18 to TRBJ2-5; D possibly corresponds to TRBD1 (6 bases). V was pared by 3 bases and J by 2 bases, with 13 bases between. The CDR3 runs to 15 residues. Germline lookup yields CDR1 KGHSH and CDR2 LQKENI. DNA for the CDR3: TGTGCCAGCTCACCGGTCACAGGGAATCAAGAGACCCAGTACTTC. This codes for CASSPVTGNQETQYF.

Only one count was recorded for this clone. This rearrangement joins TRBV12-3 or TRBV12-4 to TRBJ1-5; the match to TRBD1 covers 8 bases. The CDR3 has 13 amino acids. The trim removed 5 bases at V and 6 bases at J, leaving 3 bases unmatched. CDR3 loop: CASSLGQAQPQHF. CDR3 in DNA: TGTGCCAGCAGTCTGGGACAGGCTCAGCCCCAGCATTTT.

The chain carries TRBV3-1 (or the pseudogene TRBV3-2) and TRBJ2-5; 8 positions agree with TRBD1. The V segment lost 1 base and the J segment 3 bases; nucleotides outside the gene matches: 7. This CDR3 has 16 residues. The V gene's germline CDR1 is LGHDT and CDR2 YNNKEL (reference sequence). The DNA of the CDR3 is TGTGCCAGCAGCCAAGGAACGGGACAGGTCAAAGAGACCCAGTACTTC. Translated, it gives CASSQGTGQVKETQYF.

The chain carries TRBV3-1 (or the pseudogene TRBV3-2) and TRBJ2-7, with 10 bases that match TRBD2. The length of the CDR3 is 16 residues. V lost 4 bases to trimming and J lost 3 bases; unmatched junction nucleotides: 9. From germline, CDR1 is LGHDT and CDR2 YNNKEL (reference sequence). The CDR3, as DNA: TGTGCCAGCAGCCCCATCCCCGGACTAGCGGTCTACGAGCAGTACTTC. Translating it yields CASSPIPGLAVYEQYF.

V usage is TRBV7-9 and J usage is TRBJ2-7; possibly TRBD1 for D (5 bases). CDR1 is SEHNR, CDR2 FQNEAQ, per germline (reference sequence). This CDR3 is 12 amino acids long. Trimming shortened V by 3 bases and J by 6 bases, and 9 bases separated the two germline ends. As DNA, the CDR3 is TGTGCCAGCAGCTTGACAGTCAGCGAGCAGTACTTC. This encodes CASSLTVSEQYF.

The chain uses TRBV6-1 and TRBJ2-1; TRBD1 matches 7 bases. CDR1 MNHNS and CDR2 SASEGT come from the germline V gene. This CDR3 is 16 amino acids long. Trimming cost V 3 bases and J 9 bases; bases outside gene matches: 14. The CDR3 region is CASSDSTGQLGGEQFF. The DNA of the CDR3 is TGTGCCAGCAGTGATTCAACGGGACAGCTTGGGGGTGAGCAGTTCTTC.

The chain recombines TRBV12-3 or TRBV12-4 with TRBJ2-7; TRBD1 matches 8 bases. This CDR3 is 13 amino acids long. V trimming: 7 bases; J trimming: 6 bases; junction bases outside the gene matches: 8. The CDR3, as DNA: TGTGCCAGCACCAAACAGGGGGTTGGCGAGCAGTACTTC. This gives the protein CASTKQGVGEQYF.

The genes are TRBV6-2 or TRBV6-3 and TRBJ1-5; D uncertain. Germline V gives CDR1 MNHEY, CDR2 SVGEGT. CDR3 size: 13 residues. The ends were cut back, 5 bases at V and 5 bases at J, with 10 bases in the middle. The CDR3 reads CASSPDIYQPQHF. CDR3 DNA: TGTGCCAGCAGTCCCGACATATATCAGCCCCAGCATTTT.

J is TRBJ1-2 and V is TRBV7-2; 7 bases map to TRBD1. The J segment lost 0 bases and the V segment lost 2 bases, leaving 9 bases of the junction unmatched. Germline V CDR1 and CDR2: SGHTA, FQGNSA. The CDR3 loop spans 17 amino acids. CDR3 loop: CASSLTPGGRANYGYTF. In DNA form, the CDR3 reads TGTGCCAGCAGCTTAACCCCAGGGGGGAGAGCTAACTATGGCTACACCTTC.

The chain has TRBV15 and TRBJ2-3; tentatively, D is TRBD2 (6 bases). This CDR3 is built from 19 residues. The V end lost 5 bases, the J end lost 1 base, and 25 bases lay between the germline ends. Per germline, CDR1 LNHNV and CDR2 YYDKDF (reference sequence). The CDR3: CATSPRGGRASHRTDTQYF. The DNA of the CDR3 is TGTGCCACCAGCCCGCGTGGAGGGAGAGCTTCTCACCGCACAGATACGCAGTATTTT. Full variable domain (remainder filled in from reference TRBV15 and TRBJ2-3): DAMVIQNPRYQVTQFGKPVTLSCSQTLNHNVMYWYQQKSSQAPKLLFHYYDKDFNNEADTPDNFQSRRPNTSFCFLDIRSPGLGDTAMYLCATSPRGGRASHRTDTQYFGPGTRLTVL.

The rearrangement uses TRBV2 and TRBJ2-5, with 9 bases matching TRBD1. The germline V gene has CDR1 SNHLY and CDR2 FYNNEI. The CDR3 runs 12 residues. J lost 6 bases, V lost 8 bases, and 4 bases had no gene match. The DNA of the CDR3 is TGTGCCAGCGGGACAGGGAGACAGACCCAGTACTTC. Amino acids: CASGTGRQTQYF.

The chain recombines TRBV7-2 with TRBJ1-1, with unresolved D. CDR3 length: 14 residues. Germline CDR1 and CDR2: SGHTA and FQGNSA. Deletions cut 2 bases from V and 1 base from J, with 8 bases between. CDR3: CASSLFRRNTEAFF. CDR3 nucleotides: TGTGCCAGCAGCTTATTCCGCAGGAACACTGAAGCTTTCTTT. Based on the CDR3 plus reference TRBV7-2 and TRBJ1-1, the full variable domain is GAGVSQSPSNKVTEKGKDVELRCDPISGHTALYWYRQSLGQGLEFLIYFQGNSAPDKSGLPSDRFSAERTGGSVSTLTIQRTQQEDSAVYLCASSLFRRNTEAFFGQGTRLTVV.

Concerning this clone itself: Other DNA sequences in the same sample also yield this CDR3. The J gene is TRBJ2-7, the V gene TRBV10-3; a possible D gene is TRBD1 (6 bases). The germline gives CDR1 ENHRY, CDR2 SYGVKD. CDR3 length: 14 residues. V was cut by 4 bases and J by 4 bases, with 14 bases left in between. CDR3 residues: CAISGQGYSYEQYF. Written as DNA, the CDR3 is TGTGCCATCAGTGGGCAGGGGTACTCTTACGAGCAGTACTTC.

The J gene is TRBJ1-3, the V gene TRBV19; 7 nucleotides align to TRBD1. The CDR3 is 16 amino acids. V trimming: 1 base; J trimming: 0 bases; junction bases outside the gene matches: 3. The germline gives CDR1 LNHDA, CDR2 SQIVND (reference sequence). The CDR3 coding sequence is TGTGCCAGTAGTATAGGGGACAGCTACTCTGGAAACACCATATATTTT. Encoded protein: CASSIGDSYSGNTIYF. The entire variable domain, with the rest obtained from reference TRBV19 and TRBJ1-3, is as follows: DGGITQSPKYLFRKEGQNVTLSCEQNLNHDAMYWYRQDPGQGLRLIYYSQIVNDFQKGDIAEGYSVSREKKESFPLTVTSAQKNPTAFYLCASSIGDSYSGNTIYFGEGSWLTVV.

V gene TRBV6-6 combines with J gene TRBJ1-5; maybe TRBD1 (6 bases). Germline V gives CDR1 MNHNY, CDR2 SVGAGI (reference sequence). V was clipped by 5 bases and J by 0 bases, with 17 bases between them. This CDR3 comprises 17 residues. This CDR3 reads CASSPAGGRYSNQPQHF. For the CDR3, the DNA is TGTGCCAGCAGTCCCGCGGGGGGGCGATATAGCAATCAGCCCCAGCATTTT.

The chain carries TRBV19 and TRBJ1-1; 8 bases align to TRBD1. In germline, CDR1 is LNHDA, CDR2 SQIVND (reference sequence). The CDR3 totals 15 residues. Losses at the gene ends were 10 bases for V and 4 bases for J; bases not matched to a gene: 14. The CDR3 is CATDRGPGWGTEAFF. CDR3 DNA sequence: TGTGCCACAGACAGGGGCCCGGGGTGGGGCACTGAAGCTTTCTTT.

The chain combines TRBV5-1 with TRBJ2-1, with TRBD2 matching 8 bases. V gave up 6 bases and J gave up 4 bases; unmatched junction bases: 9. The CDR3 has 15 amino acids. Germline loops: CDR1 SGHRS, CDR2 YFSETQ. The CDR3 DNA reads as TGCGCCAGCATCCGGGGACTAGGGGATTACAATGAGCAGTTCTTC. Encoded protein: CASIRGLGDYNEQFF.